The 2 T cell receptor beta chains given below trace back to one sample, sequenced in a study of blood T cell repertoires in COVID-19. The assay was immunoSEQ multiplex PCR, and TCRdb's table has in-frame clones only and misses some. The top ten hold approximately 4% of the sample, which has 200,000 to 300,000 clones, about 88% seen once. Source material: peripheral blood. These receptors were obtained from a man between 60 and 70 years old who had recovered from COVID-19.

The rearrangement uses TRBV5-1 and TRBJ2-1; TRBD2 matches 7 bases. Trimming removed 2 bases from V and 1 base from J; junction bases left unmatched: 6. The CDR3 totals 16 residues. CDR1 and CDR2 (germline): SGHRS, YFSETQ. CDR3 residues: CASSLTYGGSYNEQFF. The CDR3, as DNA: TGCGCCAGCAGCTTAACTTACGGGGGGTCCTACAATGAGCAGTTCTTC. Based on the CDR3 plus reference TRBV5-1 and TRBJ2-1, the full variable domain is KAGVTQTPRYLIKTRGQQVTLSCSPISGHRSVSWYQQTPGQGLQFLFEYFSETQRNKGNFPGRFSGRQFSNSRSEMNVSTLELGDSALYLCASSLTYGGSYNEQFFGPGTRLTVL.

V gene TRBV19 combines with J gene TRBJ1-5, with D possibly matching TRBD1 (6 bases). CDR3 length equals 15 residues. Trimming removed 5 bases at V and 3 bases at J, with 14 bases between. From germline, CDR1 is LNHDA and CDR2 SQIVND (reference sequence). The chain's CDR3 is CASSEGQLDNQPQHF. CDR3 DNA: TGTGCCAGTAGTGAAGGACAGTTGGACAATCAGCCCCAGCATTTT.